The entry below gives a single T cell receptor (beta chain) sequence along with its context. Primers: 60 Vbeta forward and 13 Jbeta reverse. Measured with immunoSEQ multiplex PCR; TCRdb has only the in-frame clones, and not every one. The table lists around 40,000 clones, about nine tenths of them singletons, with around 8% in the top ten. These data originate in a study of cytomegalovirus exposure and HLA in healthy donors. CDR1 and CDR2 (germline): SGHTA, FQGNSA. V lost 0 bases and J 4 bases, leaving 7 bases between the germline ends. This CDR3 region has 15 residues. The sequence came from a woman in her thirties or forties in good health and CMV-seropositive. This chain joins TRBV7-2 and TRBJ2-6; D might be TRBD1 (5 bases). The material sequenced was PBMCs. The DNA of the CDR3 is TGTGCCAGCAGCTTAGCCAGGGTAGGGGCCAACGTCCTGACTTTC. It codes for CASSLARVGANVLTF.